These 27 T cell receptor beta chains share one sample of origin, sequenced in a study of response to subunit inactivated influenza vaccine. TCRdb re-analysed the RT-PCR reads in MiXCR, keeping a single row per CDR3 protein. The sample has around 320,000 distinct CDR3 sequences, about 20% seen once. The sample in question was PBMCs from blood, obtained about 20 months after vaccination. All receptors derive from a man aged 50-75 years who received an inactivated influenza vaccine.

The rearrangement joins TRBV4-2 to TRBJ2-3, with 9 bases fitting TRBD2. There are 17 residues in the CDR3. The V and J ends lost 0 bases and 6 bases, in that order; junction bases with no gene match: 10. Germline V lookup: CDR1 LGHNA, CDR2 YNFKEQ. CDR3 nucleotide sequence: TGTGCCAGCAGCCAAGAAGGGACATGGACTAGCGACGATACGCAGTATTTT. It is translated as CASSQEGTWTSDDTQYF.

This clonotype was seen more than once but under ten times. The CDR3 nucleotides are TGTGCCAGCACACTTCTACAGGGCGGTACTGAAGCTTTCTTT. This sequence encodes CASTLLQGGTEAFF. The gene calls are TRBV6-1 and TRBJ1-1; maybe TRBD1 (6 bases). CDR3 length equals 14 residues. From germline, CDR1 is MNHNS and CDR2 SASEGT. Trimming stripped 7 bases from V and 5 bases from J, with 17 bases between.

The V and J genes are TRBV12-3 or TRBV12-4 and TRBJ2-7; D perhaps matches TRBD2 (7 bases). V lost 5 bases and J 1 base, leaving 21 bases between the germline ends. CDR3 length equals 17 residues. The CDR3 DNA reads TGTGCCAGCAGTCGCTCGCCCCCGGGGGGCTGGTCCTACGAGCAGTACTTC. Translating gives CASSRSPPGGWSYEQYF.

This clonotype was counted between two and nine times. The V call is TRBV18, the J call TRBJ1-1; no reliable D call. The CDR3 runs to 14 residues. V was clipped by 0 bases and J by 5 bases, with 10 bases between them. CDR1 is KGHSH, CDR2 LQKENI, per germline. CDR3 loop: CASSPPKGRTEAFF. As DNA, the CDR3 is TGTGCCAGCTCACCACCAAAAGGGAGAACTGAAGCTTTCTTT.

Concerning this clonotype itself: A junction boundary mismatches the germline segment, possibly from a read error. The chain is built from TRBV6-2 or TRBV6-3 and TRBJ2-7, with D perhaps matching TRBD1 or TRBD2 (5 bases each). Germline V gives CDR1 MNHEY, CDR2 SVGEGT. The CDR3 consists of 13 residues. The CDR3 DNA follows: TGTGCCAGCAGTTACTCCGCCCGGGACCTCTGGGACTTC. Protein sequence: CASSYSARDLWDF.

The table lists this clonotype with a count of one. The chain uses TRBV7-8 and TRBJ2-1; 9 nucleotides align to TRBD2. Germline V gene sequence: CDR1 SGHVS, CDR2 FQNEAQ. Germline trimming cut 2 bases from V and 7 bases from J; bases unmatched to any gene: 3. The CDR3 sequence is 14 residues long. The CDR3 here is CASSLTLAGNEQFF. The CDR3 region has the DNA TGTGCCAGCAGCTTAACCCTAGCGGGGAATGAGCAGTTCTTC.

This clonotype was observed many times. This chain links TRBV7-6 with TRBJ1-1, with D maybe TRBD1 (5 bases). The V end was cut by 2 bases, the J end by 5 bases, with 12 bases between. From germline, CDR1 is SGHVS and CDR2 FNYEAQ. The CDR3 length is 14 residues. The CDR3 region is CASSLRGEGTEAFF. DNA of the CDR3: TGTGCCAGCAGCTTAAGAGGGGAGGGAACTGAAGCTTTCTTT. Full variable domain (outside the CDR3, taken from reference TRBV7-6 and TRBJ1-1): GAGVSQSPRYKVTKRGQDVALRCDPISGHVSLYWYRQALGQGPEFLTYFNYEAQQDKSGLPNDRFSAERPEGSISTLTIQRTEQRDSAMYRCASSLRGEGTEAFFGQGTRLTVV.

The chain recombines TRBV20-1 with TRBJ2-3, with 8 bases fitting TRBD2. Germline V gene data show CDR1 as DFQATT and CDR2 as SNEGSKA (reference sequence). CDR3 size: 15 residues. V gave up 5 bases and J gave up 4 bases; unmatched junction bases: 11. In DNA, the CDR3 is TGCAGTGCTCCTGTGCCAGCGGGAGAACCAGATACGCAGTATTTT. Encoded protein: CSAPVPAGEPDTQYF.

The chain is built from TRBV20-1 and TRBJ2-1; the D call may be TRBD1 or TRBD2 (5 bases each). V was shortened by 1 base and J by 2 bases, with 12 bases between the two germline ends. This CDR3 region has 15 residues. Germline CDR1 and CDR2: DFQATT and SNEGSKA (reference sequence). The CDR3 region has the DNA TGCAGTGCTAGAGTGCCGGTGGGGGCCTACAATGAGCAGTTCTTC. Amino acids: CSARVPVGAYNEQFF.

There are many counts of this clonotype. The chain employs TRBV12-3 or TRBV12-4 and TRBJ1-1; TRBD1 might be the D (6 bases). The CDR3 extends over 14 amino acids. Trimming removed 2 bases at V and 4 bases at J, with 11 bases between. CDR3 in DNA: TGTGCCAGCAGTTTAAGGCAGGGGAGCACTGAAGCTTTCTTT. It encodes CASSLRQGSTEAFF.

This clonotype has only a few counts. The V call is TRBV20-1, the J call TRBJ1-6, with D perhaps TRBD1 (5 bases). The germline V gene encodes CDR1 DFQATT and CDR2 SNEGSKA (reference sequence). This CDR3 has 15 residues. Trimming removed 0 bases from V and 9 bases from J, with 15 bases in between. DNA of the CDR3: TGCAGTGCTAGAGATTTCAGGGTTAGGTTTTCACCCCTCCACTTT. It encodes CSARDFRVRFSPLHF.

The chain couples TRBV12-3 or TRBV12-4 to TRBJ2-1, with 9 bases fitting TRBD1. The CDR3 loop spans 14 amino acids. V shed 4 bases and J 8 bases; nucleotides not matched to a gene: 6. The CDR3 DNA follows: TGTGCCAGCAGTTCCGGGACAGGGTTGCATGAGCAGTTCTTC. The encoded protein is CASSSGTGLHEQFF.

This rearrangement joins TRBV28 to TRBJ2-7; 9 nucleotides agree with TRBD2. The V and J ends lost 2 bases and 1 base, in that order; junction bases with no gene match: 9. The CDR3 contains 17 residues. Germline assignment: CDR1 MDHEN and CDR2 SYDVKM. CDR3 residues: CASSLTALAGTSYEQYF. CDR3 bases: TGTGCCAGCAGTTTAACGGCGCTAGCGGGGACTTCCTACGAGCAGTACTTC. Supplemented by reference TRBV28 and TRBJ2-7, the full variable domain reads DVKVTQSSRYLVKRTGEKVFLECVQDMDHENMFWYRQDPGLGLRLIYFSYDVKMKEKGDIPEGYSVSREKKERFSLILESASTNQTSMYLCASSLTALAGTSYEQYFGPGTRLTVT.

This clonotype was counted only a few times. This chain connects TRBV5-1 to TRBJ2-5, with D uncertain. V lost 1 base to trimming and J lost 1 base, with 11 bases between them. The CDR3 is 15 amino acids. Germline V gene lookup returns CDR1 SGHRS and CDR2 YFSETQ. DNA for the CDR3: TGCGCCAGCAGCTTGTTTTCTCGGACCCAAGAGACCCAGTACTTC. It translates to CASSLFSRTQETQYF.

This chain links TRBV6-5 with TRBJ2-7; D perhaps matches TRBD1 (5 bases). V dropped 0 bases and J dropped 0 bases, with 9 bases sitting between them. CDR3 length equals 15 residues. Germline assignment: CDR1 MNHEY and CDR2 SVGAGI. The CDR3 nucleotides are TGTGCCAGCAGTTACTCGAGCCAGGGCTCCTACGAGCAGTACTTC. Amino acid sequence: CASSYSSQGSYEQYF.

This clonotype was seen more than once but under ten times. The chain joins TRBV20-1 to TRBJ1-1, with D possibly TRBD1 on 5 matching bases. The V and J ends lost 1 base and 0 bases respectively, with 18 bases between them. This CDR3 has 17 residues. Germline assignment: CDR1 DFQATT and CDR2 SNEGSKA (reference sequence). Here the CDR3 DNA reads TGCAGTGCTAGAGTGATCGTTGGGGAGGGGATGAACACTGAAGCTTTCTTT. This codes for CSARVIVGEGMNTEAFF.

This clonotype was seen a few times. The chain couples TRBV4-1 to TRBJ2-5, with 7 bases aligning to TRBD1. This CDR3 comprises 16 residues. The germline CDR1 and CDR2 sequences are MGHRA and YSYEKL. Germline trimming cut 3 bases from V and 6 bases from J; bases unmatched to any gene: 13. The CDR3 spells CASSHEGTDSRKTQYF. CDR3 DNA: TGCGCCAGCAGCCACGAAGGGACAGACTCCCGGAAGACCCAGTACTTC.

The chain joins TRBV5-1 to TRBJ2-5; D is perhaps TRBD2 (5 bases). The CDR3 sequence is 15 residues long. The germline gives CDR1 SGHRS, CDR2 YFSETQ. Trimming pared 0 bases from V and 2 bases from J, leaving 11 bases between. The CDR3 spells CASSLAIAPQETQYF. CDR3 nucleotide sequence: TGCGCCAGCAGCTTGGCGATAGCGCCACAAGAGACCCAGTACTTC.

The chain combines TRBV20-1 with TRBJ1-4; no clear D gene. CDR1 and CDR2 (germline): DFQATT, SNEGSKA (reference sequence). V was trimmed by 3 bases and J by 7 bases, leaving 15 bases between them. The CDR3 is 14 residues long. The CDR3 loop reads CSASPGGWSEKLFF. In nucleotides, the CDR3 is TGCAGTGCTAGCCCGGGAGGGTGGAGTGAAAAACTGTTTTTT.

This clonotype was counted a few times. This chain uses TRBV5-1 with TRBJ2-5, with unresolved D. The germline V gene encodes CDR1 SGHRS and CDR2 YFSETQ. V was pared by 2 bases and J by 6 bases, with 8 bases between. The CDR3 covers 12 residues. The CDR3 DNA reads TGCGCCAGCAGCTTAGTTTCGCAGACCCAGTACTTC. This encodes CASSLVSQTQYF.

The chain couples TRBV2 to TRBJ1-2; 7 bases agree with TRBD1. This CDR3 spans 14 amino acids. Germline values: CDR1 SNHLY, CDR2 FYNNEI. V lost 2 bases to trimming and J lost 6 bases; unmatched junction nucleotides: 6. The CDR3 nucleotides are TGTGCCAGCAGTGAAATGAGGACAGGCGATGGCTACACCTTC. Its translation is CASSEMRTGDGYTF.

This chain joins TRBV5-1 and TRBJ1-2; no clear D gene. The CDR3 extends over 15 amino acids. Germline CDR1 reads SGHRS; CDR2 reads YFSETQ. Trimming pared 0 bases from V and 2 bases from J, leaving 11 bases between. DNA of the CDR3: TGCGCCAGCAGCTTGGTTGCGGGGATGAACTATGGCTACACCTTC. Protein product: CASSLVAGMNYGYTF. Full variable domain (outside the CDR3, taken from reference TRBV5-1 and TRBJ1-2): KAGVTQTPRYLIKTRGQQVTLSCSPISGHRSVSWYQQTPGQGLQFLFEYFSETQRNKGNFPGRFSGRQFSNSRSEMNVSTLELGDSALYLCASSLVAGMNYGYTFGSGTRLTVV.

The chain uses TRBV5-4 and TRBJ1-2; D gene unclear. The CDR3 has 14 amino acids. Deletions cut 3 bases from V and 0 bases from J, with 9 bases between. Per the germline V gene, CDR1 is SGHNT and CDR2 is YYREEE (reference sequence). The CDR3 reads CASSSPGTNYGYTF. The CDR3, as DNA: TGTGCCAGCAGCTCACCGGGAACTAACTATGGCTACACCTTC.

The J gene is TRBJ1-5, the V gene TRBV4-2, with D hard to call. The germline CDR1 and CDR2 sequences are LGHNA and YNFKEQ. This CDR3 is 15 amino acids long. The V end lost 0 bases, the J end lost 2 bases, and 8 bases lay between the germline ends. Here the CDR3 DNA reads TGTGCCAGCAGCCAAGAGGAGGGTGGCAATCAGCCCCAGCATTTT. It specifies CASSQEEGGNQPQHF.

This clonotype was counted only a few times. The rearrangement uses TRBV15 and TRBJ1-6; tentative D call: TRBD1 (5 bases). V lost 0 bases, J lost 7 bases, and 16 bases lay in between. This CDR3 is 17 amino acids long. The V gene's germline CDR1 is LNHNV and CDR2 YYDKDF (reference sequence). The CDR3 region has the DNA TGTGCCACCAGCAGAGATTTAGCAGGGTTCGGAAATTCACCCCTCCACTTT. It codes for CATSRDLAGFGNSPLHF.

This clonotype was seen many times. This chain connects TRBV11-2 to TRBJ1-5; D not certain. V was trimmed by 0 bases and J by 6 bases, leaving 9 bases between them. This CDR3 spans 14 amino acids. Germline loops: CDR1 SGHAT, CDR2 FQNNGV. CDR3 amino acids: CASSLEGRSQPQHF. In DNA form, the CDR3 reads TGTGCCAGCAGCTTAGAGGGCCGGAGTCAGCCCCAGCATTTT.

This clonotype has at least ten counts. The genes are TRBV20-1 and TRBJ1-2; D perhaps matches TRBD1 (5 bases). The germline gives CDR1 DFQATT, CDR2 SNEGSKA (reference sequence). The V gene lost 2 bases and the J gene lost 6 bases, with 16 bases spanning the gap. The CDR3 has 14 residues. The CDR3: CSARRGLSGDGYTF. CDR3 nucleotide sequence: TGCAGTGCTAGACGGGGACTCTCTGGGGATGGCTACACCTTC.